This passage covers 9 T cell receptor beta chains from one sample sequenced in a study of glioma-infiltrating T cells after dendritic cell vaccination. The data were produced by immunoSEQ multiplex PCR, yet TCRdb's version contains in-frame clones alone and is incomplete. The repertoire has under 130,000 clones, roughly 79% of them found once; the top ten carry approximately 12%. Sequencing used blood, obtained before dendritic cell vaccination. The receptors shown here come from a human donor with glioblastoma.

J is TRBJ2-3 and V is TRBV2, with TRBD1 as a possible D gene (6 bases). CDR1 and CDR2 (germline): SNHLY, FYNNEI. V lost 2 bases and J 6 bases, leaving 6 bases between the germline ends. The CDR3 is 12 residues long. CDR3 loop: CASSETGDTQYF. In DNA form, the CDR3 reads TGTGCCAGCAGTGAAACAGGGGATACGCAGTATTTT.

The chain joins TRBV30 to TRBJ2-7; maybe TRBD1 (6 bases). V gave up 2 bases and J gave up 2 bases, with 10 bases separating them. Germline values: CDR1 GTSNPN, CDR2 SVGIG (reference sequence). This CDR3 has 13 residues. As DNA, the CDR3 is TGTGCCTGGAGTCGACAGGAGACCTACGAGCAGTACTTC. This gives the protein CAWSRQETYEQYF.

The chain is built from TRBV15 and TRBJ2-1; TRBD2 matches at 7 bases. Trimming removed 1 base from V and 1 base from J; junction bases left unmatched: 7. CDR1 LNHNV and CDR2 YYDKDF come from the germline V gene (reference sequence). This CDR3 has 17 residues. The CDR3 coding sequence is TGTGCCACCAGCAGAGGACTAGCCTCAGTGTCCTACAATGAGCAGTTCTTC. Translation: CATSRGLASVSYNEQFF.

The gene calls are TRBV2 and TRBJ2-4; unclear D gene. Germline V gene lookup returns CDR1 SNHLY and CDR2 FYNNEI. V gave up 2 bases and J gave up 4 bases, with 9 bases separating them. The CDR3 has 14 residues. As DNA, the CDR3 is TGTGCCAGCAGTGAATCGCCTACTAAAAACATTCAGTACTTC. It specifies CASSESPTKNIQYF.

V is TRBV7-9 and J is TRBJ2-1, with 8 bases identical to TRBD1. Germline V CDR1 and CDR2: SEHNR, FQNEAQ (reference sequence). Trimming cost V 3 bases and J 3 bases; bases outside gene matches: 1. This CDR3 contains 14 residues. The CDR3 DNA reads as TGTGCCAGCAGCTTCGGGACAGGCTACAATGAGCAGTTCTTC. Translated, it gives CASSFGTGYNEQFF.

The rearrangement links TRBV4-1 to TRBJ1-1, with 7 bases aligning to TRBD1. The length of the CDR3 is 18 residues. V dropped 1 base and J dropped 4; count of bases not matched to a gene: 15. The germline V gene has CDR1 MGHRA and CDR2 YSYEKL. The DNA for the CDR3 is TGCGCCAGCAGCCAAGGCCTGCGTGAGGGGGCGCGGGGCACTGAAGCTTTCTTT. Translation: CASSQGLREGARGTEAFF.

The genes are TRBV18 and TRBJ2-2; 10 bases align to TRBD1. The CDR3 totals 15 residues. Trimming cost V 7 bases and J 6 bases; bases outside gene matches: 8. Looked up from germline, CDR1 is KGHSH and CDR2 is LQKENI. In DNA form, the CDR3 reads TGTGCCAGCTTCCGGGACAGGGGCGAACCCGGGGAGCTGTTTTTT. It is translated as CASFRDRGEPGELFF. Drawing the rest from reference TRBV18 and TRBJ2-2, the complete variable domain is NAGVMQNPRHLVRRRGQEARLRCSPMKGHSHVYWYRQLPEEGLKFMVYLQKENIIDESGMPKERFSAEFPKEGPSILRIQQVVRGDSAAYFCASFRDRGEPGELFFGEGSRLTVL.

V gene TRBV5-1 combines with J gene TRBJ1-6; unclear D gene. In germline, CDR1 is SGHRS, CDR2 YFSETQ. This CDR3 has 16 amino acids. Trimming stripped 0 bases from V and 7 bases from J, with 14 bases between. The CDR3, as DNA: TGCGCCAGCAGCTTGGAGGGTCGGGGTTCAAATTCACCCCTCCACTTT. This gives the protein CASSLEGRGSNSPLHF.

This rearrangement joins TRBV5-6 to TRBJ2-7; 7 bases align to TRBD2. V was pared by 2 bases and J by 0 bases, with 8 bases of the junction left unmatched. CDR1 and CDR2 (germline): SGHDT, YYEEEE. There are 16 residues in the CDR3. The CDR3: CASSLRVRGYSYEQYF. The CDR3 coding sequence is TGTGCCAGCAGCTTAAGGGTGCGGGGGTACTCCTACGAGCAGTACTTC. Using reference TRBV5-6 and TRBJ2-7 for the parts outside the CDR3, the full variable domain is DAGVTQSPTHLIKTRGQQVTLRCSPKSGHDTVSWYQQALGQGPQFIFQYYEEEERQRGNFPDRFSGHQFPNYSSELNVNALLLGDSALYLCASSLRVRGYSYEQYFGPGTRLTVT.